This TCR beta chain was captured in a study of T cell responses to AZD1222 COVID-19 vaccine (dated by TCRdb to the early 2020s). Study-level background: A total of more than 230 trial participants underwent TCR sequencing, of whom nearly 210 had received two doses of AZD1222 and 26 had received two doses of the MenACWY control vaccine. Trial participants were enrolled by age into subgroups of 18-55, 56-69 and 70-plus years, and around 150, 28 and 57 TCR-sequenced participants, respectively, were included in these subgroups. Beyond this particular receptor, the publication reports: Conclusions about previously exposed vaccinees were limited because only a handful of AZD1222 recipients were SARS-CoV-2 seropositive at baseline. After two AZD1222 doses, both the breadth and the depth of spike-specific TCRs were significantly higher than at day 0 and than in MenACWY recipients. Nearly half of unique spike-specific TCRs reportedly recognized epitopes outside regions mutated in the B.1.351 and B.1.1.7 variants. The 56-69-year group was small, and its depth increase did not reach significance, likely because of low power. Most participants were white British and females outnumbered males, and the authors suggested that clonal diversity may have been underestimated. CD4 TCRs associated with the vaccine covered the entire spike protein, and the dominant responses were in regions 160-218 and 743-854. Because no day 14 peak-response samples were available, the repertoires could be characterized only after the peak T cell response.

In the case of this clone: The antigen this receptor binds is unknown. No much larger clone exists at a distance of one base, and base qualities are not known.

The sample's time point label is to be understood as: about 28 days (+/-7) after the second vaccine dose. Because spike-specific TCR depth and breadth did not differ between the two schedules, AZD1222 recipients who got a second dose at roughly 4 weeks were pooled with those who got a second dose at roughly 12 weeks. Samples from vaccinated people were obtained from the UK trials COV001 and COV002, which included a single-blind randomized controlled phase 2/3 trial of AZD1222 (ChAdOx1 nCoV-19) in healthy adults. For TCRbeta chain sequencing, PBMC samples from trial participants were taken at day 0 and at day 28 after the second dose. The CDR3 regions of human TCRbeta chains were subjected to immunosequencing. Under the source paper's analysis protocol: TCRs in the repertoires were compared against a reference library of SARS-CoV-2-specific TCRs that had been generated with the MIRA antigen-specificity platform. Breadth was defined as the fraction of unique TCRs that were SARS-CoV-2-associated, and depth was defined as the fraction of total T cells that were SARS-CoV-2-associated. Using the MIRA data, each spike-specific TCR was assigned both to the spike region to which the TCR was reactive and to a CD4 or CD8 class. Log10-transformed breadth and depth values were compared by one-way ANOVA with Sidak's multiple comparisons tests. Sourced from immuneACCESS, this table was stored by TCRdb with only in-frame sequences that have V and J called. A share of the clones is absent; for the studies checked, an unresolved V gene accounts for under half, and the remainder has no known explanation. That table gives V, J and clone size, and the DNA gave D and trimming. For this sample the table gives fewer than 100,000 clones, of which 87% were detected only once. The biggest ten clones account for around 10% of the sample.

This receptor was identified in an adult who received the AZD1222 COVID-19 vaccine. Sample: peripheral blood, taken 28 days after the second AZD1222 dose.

The CDR3 protein sequence reads: CASSGGGDRALYSNQPQHF. The DNA is TGTGCCAGCAGCGGCGGGGGGGACAGGGCCCTATATAGCAATCAGCCCCAGCATTTT. The sequence joins TRBV5-5 to TRBJ1-5, with 9 bases aligning to TRBD1. CDR1 and CDR2, per the germline V gene (reference sequence), are SGHKS and YYEKEE. V and J are trimmed by 4 bases and 0 bases, and the gene matches miss 14 bases of the junction. The CDR3 spans 19 residues, from the cysteine through the phenylalanine. The read is trimmed to its CDR3 DNA, 57 bases read in frame from base 1.